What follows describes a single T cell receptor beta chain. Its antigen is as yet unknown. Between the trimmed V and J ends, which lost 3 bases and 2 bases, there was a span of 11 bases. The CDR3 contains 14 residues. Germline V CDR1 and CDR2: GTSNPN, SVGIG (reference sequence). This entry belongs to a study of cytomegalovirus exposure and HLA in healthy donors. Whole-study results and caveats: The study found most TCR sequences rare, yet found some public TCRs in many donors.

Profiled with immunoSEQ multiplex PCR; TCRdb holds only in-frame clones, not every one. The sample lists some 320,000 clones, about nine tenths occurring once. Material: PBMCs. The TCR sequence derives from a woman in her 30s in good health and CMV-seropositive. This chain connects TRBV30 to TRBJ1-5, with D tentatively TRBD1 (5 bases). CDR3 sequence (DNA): TGTGCCTGGAGCGAAGGGGTGGGCAATCAGCCCCAGCATTTT. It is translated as CAWSEGVGNQPQHF.